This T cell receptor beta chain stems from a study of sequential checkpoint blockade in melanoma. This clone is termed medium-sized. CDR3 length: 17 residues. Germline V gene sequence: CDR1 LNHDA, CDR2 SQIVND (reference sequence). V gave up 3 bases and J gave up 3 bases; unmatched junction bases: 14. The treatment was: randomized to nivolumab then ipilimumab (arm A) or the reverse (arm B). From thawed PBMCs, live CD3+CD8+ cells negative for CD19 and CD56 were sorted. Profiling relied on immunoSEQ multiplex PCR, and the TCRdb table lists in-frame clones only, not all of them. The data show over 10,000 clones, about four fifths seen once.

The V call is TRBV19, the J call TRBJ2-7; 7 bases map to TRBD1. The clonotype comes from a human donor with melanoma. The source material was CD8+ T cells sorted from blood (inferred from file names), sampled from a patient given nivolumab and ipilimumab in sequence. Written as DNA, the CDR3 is TGTGCCAGTAGTATCCGGCTTATTTCGGCAGGGGGCTACGAGCAGTACTTC. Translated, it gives CASSIRLISAGGYEQYF.